Shown below are 7 T cell receptor beta chains from a single sample sequenced in a study of T cell clones after liver transplantation. The data were produced by immunoSEQ multiplex PCR, yet TCRdb's version contains in-frame clones alone and is incomplete. Of roughly 120,000 clones in the sample, about nine tenths are singletons; the top ten hold approximately 0.88%. The material sequenced was CD4+ T cells from blood, taken 12 months after liver transplant. The origin of the receptors is a human patient who received a liver transplant. A share of the T cells may be of graft donor origin.

The J gene is TRBJ2-3, the V gene TRBV11-2; 9 bases are shared with TRBD2. The CDR3 runs to 16 residues. Germline V gives CDR1 SGHAT, CDR2 FQNNGV. V gave up 5 bases and J gave up 2 bases; unmatched junction bases: 8. The chain's CDR3 is CASSARLAVFTDTQYF. CDR3 coding DNA: TGTGCCAGCAGCGCCAGACTAGCGGTGTTCACAGATACGCAGTATTTT.

The rearrangement joins TRBV9 to TRBJ2-1, with D perhaps TRBD1 (6 bases). Germline-derived CDR1 and CDR2 are SGDLS and YYNGEE. The V end lost 0 bases, the J end lost 8 bases, and 15 bases lay between the germline ends. The CDR3 is made up of 15 amino acids. CDR3 nucleotide sequence: TGTGCCAGCAGCGTAGATCCAGGGGCAGGCGATGAGCAGTTCTTC. Protein product: CASSVDPGAGDEQFF.

The CDR3 sequence: CASSLAGSGNTIYF. As DNA, the CDR3 is TGCGCCAGCAGCTTGGCAGGCTCTGGAAACACCATATATTTT. The chain uses TRBV5-1 and TRBJ1-3; no clear D. V was pared by 0 bases and J by 0 bases, with 4 bases between. Germline V CDR1 and CDR2: SGHRS, YFSETQ. The CDR3 extends over 14 amino acids.

The chain joins TRBV5-5 to TRBJ1-1, with D uncertain. This CDR3 comprises 15 residues. Germline values: CDR1 SGHKS, CDR2 YYEKEE (reference sequence). V was clipped by 3 bases and J by 3 bases, with 15 bases between them. The CDR3, as DNA: TGTGCCAGCAGCTCTACGGGAGCTACCGACACTGAAGCTTTCTTT. It specifies CASSSTGATDTEAFF.

The CDR3: CSVEDLQGGVEKLFF. As DNA, the CDR3 is TGCAGCGTTGAAGATCTTCAGGGGGGAGTTGAAAAACTGTTTTTT. V usage is TRBV29-1 and J usage is TRBJ1-4; 7 bases align to TRBD1. Germline assignment: CDR1 SQVTM and CDR2 ANQGSEA. Losses at the gene ends were 0 bases for V and 7 bases for J; bases not matched to a gene: 8. The CDR3 sequence is 15 residues long.

The chain employs TRBV7-9 and TRBJ1-2; 7 bases agree with TRBD1. Germline V gene data show CDR1 as SEHNR and CDR2 as FQNEAQ (reference sequence). The CDR3 is made up of 17 amino acids. V trimming: 1 base; J trimming: 9 bases; junction bases outside the gene matches: 17. The CDR3, as DNA: TGTGCCAGCAGCTTAGTCACGGGGACAGCCACTTGGTATAGCTACACCTTC. Translated, it gives CASSLVTGTATWYSYTF.

The chain recombines TRBV7-8 with TRBJ2-3; 8 bases align to TRBD1. Germline loops: CDR1 SGHVS, CDR2 FQNEAQ. J gave up 2 bases and V 5 bases, and 6 bases lay outside the gene matches. The CDR3 is made up of 15 amino acids. The CDR3 region is CASSRRDRLTDTQYF. In nucleotides, the CDR3 is TGTGCCAGCAGCCGCCGGGACAGGCTCACAGATACGCAGTATTTT.